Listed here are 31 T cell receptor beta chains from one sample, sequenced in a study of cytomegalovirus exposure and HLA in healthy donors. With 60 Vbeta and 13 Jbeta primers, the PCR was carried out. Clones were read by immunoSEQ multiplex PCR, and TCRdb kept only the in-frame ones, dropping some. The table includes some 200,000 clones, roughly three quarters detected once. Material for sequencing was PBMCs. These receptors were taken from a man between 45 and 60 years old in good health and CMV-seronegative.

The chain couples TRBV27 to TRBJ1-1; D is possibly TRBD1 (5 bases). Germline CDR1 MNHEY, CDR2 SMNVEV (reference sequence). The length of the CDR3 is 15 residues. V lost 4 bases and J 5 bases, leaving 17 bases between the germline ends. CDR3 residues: CASSSYRTGDTEAFF. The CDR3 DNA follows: TGTGCCAGCAGTTCCTACCGGACGGGGGATACTGAAGCTTTCTTT.

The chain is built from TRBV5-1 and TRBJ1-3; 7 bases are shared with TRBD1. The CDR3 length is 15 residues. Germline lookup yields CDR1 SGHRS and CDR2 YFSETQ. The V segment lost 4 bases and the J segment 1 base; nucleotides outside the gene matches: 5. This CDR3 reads CASSRDRGSGNTIYF. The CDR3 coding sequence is TGCGCCAGCAGCCGGGACAGAGGGTCTGGAAACACCATATATTTT.

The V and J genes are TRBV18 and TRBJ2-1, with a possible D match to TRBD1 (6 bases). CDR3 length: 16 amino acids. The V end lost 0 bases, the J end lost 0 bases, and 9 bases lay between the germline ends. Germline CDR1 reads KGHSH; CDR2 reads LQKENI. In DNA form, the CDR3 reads TGTGCCAGCTCACCACCGGTACAGGGCTCCTACAATGAGCAGTTCTTC. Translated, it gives CASSPPVQGSYNEQFF.

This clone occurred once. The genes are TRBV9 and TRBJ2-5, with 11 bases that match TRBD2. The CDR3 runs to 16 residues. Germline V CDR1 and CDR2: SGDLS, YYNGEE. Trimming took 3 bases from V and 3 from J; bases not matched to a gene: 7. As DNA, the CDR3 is TGTGCCAGCAGCGACCGGACTAGCGGGCGGGAAGAGACCCAGTACTTC. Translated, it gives CASSDRTSGREETQYF. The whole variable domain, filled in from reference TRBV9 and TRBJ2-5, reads DSGVTQTPKHLITATGQRVTLRCSPRSGDLSVYWYQQSLDQGLQFLIQYYNGEERAKGNILERFSAQQFPDLHSELNLSSLELGDSALYFCASSDRTSGREETQYFGPGTRLLVL.

The DNA of the CDR3 is TGTGCCAGCAGTTCCGGAGGGTGGCAGCCCCAGCATTTT. Translated, it gives CASSSGGWQPQHF. The J gene is TRBJ1-5, the V gene TRBV6-5, with unresolved D. Per the germline V gene, CDR1 is MNHEY and CDR2 is SVGAGI. The length of the CDR3 is 13 residues. The V and J ends lost 4 bases and 7 bases respectively, with 11 bases between them.

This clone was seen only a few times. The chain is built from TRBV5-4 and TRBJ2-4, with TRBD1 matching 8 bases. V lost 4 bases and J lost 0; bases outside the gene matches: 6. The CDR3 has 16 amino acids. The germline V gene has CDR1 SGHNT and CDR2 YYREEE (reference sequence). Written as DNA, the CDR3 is TGTGCCAGCAGCCTAGGGACAGGTGGAGCCAAAAACATTCAGTACTTC. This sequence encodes CASSLGTGGAKNIQYF.

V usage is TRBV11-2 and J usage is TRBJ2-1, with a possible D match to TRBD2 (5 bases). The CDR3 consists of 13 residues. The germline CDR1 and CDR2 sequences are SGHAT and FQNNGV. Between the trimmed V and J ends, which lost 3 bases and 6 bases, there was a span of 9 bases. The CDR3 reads CASSLSRGNEQFF. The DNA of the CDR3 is TGTGCCAGCAGCTTGAGCCGGGGCAATGAGCAGTTCTTC. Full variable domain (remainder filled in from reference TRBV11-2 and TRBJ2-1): EAGVAQSPRYKIIEKRQSVAFWCNPISGHATLYWYQQILGQGPKLLIQFQNNGVVDDSQLPKDRFSAERLKGVDSTLKIQPAKLEDSAVYLCASSLSRGNEQFFGPGTRLTVL.

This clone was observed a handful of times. The CDR3 here is CASSTWDSGEQYF. CDR3 DNA sequence: TGTGCCAGCAGCACATGGGACAGCGGCGAGCAGTACTTC. This chain links TRBV9 with TRBJ2-7, with TRBD1 matching over 7 bases. V was clipped by 4 bases and J by 6 bases; unmatched bases: 7. The germline V gene has CDR1 SGDLS and CDR2 YYNGEE. The CDR3 contains 13 residues.

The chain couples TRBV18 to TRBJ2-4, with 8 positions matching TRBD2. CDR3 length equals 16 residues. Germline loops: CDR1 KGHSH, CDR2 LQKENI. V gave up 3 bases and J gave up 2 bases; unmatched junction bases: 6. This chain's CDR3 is CASSPLPGGTKNIQYF. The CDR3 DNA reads TGTGCCAGCTCACCTTTGCCGGGGGGGACCAAAAACATTCAGTACTTC.

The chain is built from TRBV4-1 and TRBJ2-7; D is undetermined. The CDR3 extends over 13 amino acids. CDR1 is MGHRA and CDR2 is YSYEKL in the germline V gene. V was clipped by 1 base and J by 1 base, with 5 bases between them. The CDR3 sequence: CASSQAGSYEQYF. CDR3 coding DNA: TGCGCCAGCAGCCAAGCCGGTTCCTACGAGCAGTACTTC.

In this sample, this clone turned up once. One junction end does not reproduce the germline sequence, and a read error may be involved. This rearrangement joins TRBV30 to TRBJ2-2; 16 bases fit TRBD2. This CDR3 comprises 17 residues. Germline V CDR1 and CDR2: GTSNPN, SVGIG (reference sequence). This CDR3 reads CAWERGLAGGNAGELFF. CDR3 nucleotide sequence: TGTGCCTGGGAGCGGGGACTAGCGGGAGGGAACGCCGGGGAGCTGTTTTTT.

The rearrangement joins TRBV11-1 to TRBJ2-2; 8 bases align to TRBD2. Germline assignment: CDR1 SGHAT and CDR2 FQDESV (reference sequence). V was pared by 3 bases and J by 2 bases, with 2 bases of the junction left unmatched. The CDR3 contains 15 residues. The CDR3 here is CASSFTSGNTGELFF. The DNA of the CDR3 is TGTGCCAGCAGCTTTACTAGCGGTAACACCGGGGAGCTGTTTTTT.

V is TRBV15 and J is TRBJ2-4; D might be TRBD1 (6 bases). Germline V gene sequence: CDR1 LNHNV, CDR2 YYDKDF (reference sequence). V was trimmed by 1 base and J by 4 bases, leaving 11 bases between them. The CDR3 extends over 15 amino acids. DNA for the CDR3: TGTGCCACCAGCAGAGTACAGGGTCAGAAAAACATTCAGTACTTC. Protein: CATSRVQGQKNIQYF.

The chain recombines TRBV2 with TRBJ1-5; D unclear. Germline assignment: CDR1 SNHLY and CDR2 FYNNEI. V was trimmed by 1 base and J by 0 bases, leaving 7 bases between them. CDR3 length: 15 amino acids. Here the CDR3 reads CASSEGQYSNQPQHF. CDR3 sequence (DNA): TGTGCCAGCAGTGAAGGTCAGTATAGCAATCAGCCCCAGCATTTT.

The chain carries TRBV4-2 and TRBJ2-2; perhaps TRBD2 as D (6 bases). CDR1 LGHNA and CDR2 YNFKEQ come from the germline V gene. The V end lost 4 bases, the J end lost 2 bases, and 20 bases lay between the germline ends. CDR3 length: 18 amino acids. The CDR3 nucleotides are TGTGCCAGCAGCCTACTAGCTGGGGGAGAAGTTAACACCGGGGAGCTGTTTTTT. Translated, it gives CASSLLAGGEVNTGELFF.

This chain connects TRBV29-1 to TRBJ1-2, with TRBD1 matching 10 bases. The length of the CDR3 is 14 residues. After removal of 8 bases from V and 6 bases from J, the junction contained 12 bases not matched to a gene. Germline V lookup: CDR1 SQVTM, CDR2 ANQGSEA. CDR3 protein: CSIRTGGMMDGYTF. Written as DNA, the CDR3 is TGCAGCATCCGGACAGGGGGTATGATGGATGGCTACACCTTC.

The CDR3 sequence is CASSASTSGATDTQYF. CDR3 coding DNA: TGTGCCAGCAGCGCCTCCACTAGCGGGGCCACAGATACGCAGTATTTT. The chain joins TRBV9 to TRBJ2-3, with 10 bases fitting TRBD2. The CDR3 consists of 16 residues. J was trimmed by 2 bases and V by 3 bases; bases with no gene match: 6. Germline CDR1 is SGDLS and CDR2 is YYNGEE. Complete variable domain (other parts from reference TRBV9 and TRBJ2-3): DSGVTQTPKHLITATGQRVTLRCSPRSGDLSVYWYQQSLDQGLQFLIQYYNGEERAKGNILERFSAQQFPDLHSELNLSSLELGDSALYFCASSASTSGATDTQYFGPGTRLTVL.

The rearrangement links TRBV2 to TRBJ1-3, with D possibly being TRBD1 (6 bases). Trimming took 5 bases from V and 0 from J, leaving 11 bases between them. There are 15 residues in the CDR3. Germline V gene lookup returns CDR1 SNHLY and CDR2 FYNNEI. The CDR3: CASSTTGHSGNTIYF. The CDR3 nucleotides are TGTGCCAGCAGTACTACAGGGCACTCTGGAAACACCATATATTTT.

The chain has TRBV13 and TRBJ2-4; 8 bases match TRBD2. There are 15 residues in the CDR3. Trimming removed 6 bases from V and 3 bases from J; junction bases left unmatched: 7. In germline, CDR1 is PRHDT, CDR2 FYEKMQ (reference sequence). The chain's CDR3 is CASRPGGVGKNIQYF. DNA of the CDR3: TGTGCCAGCAGGCCCGGGGGGGTGGGCAAAAACATTCAGTACTTC.

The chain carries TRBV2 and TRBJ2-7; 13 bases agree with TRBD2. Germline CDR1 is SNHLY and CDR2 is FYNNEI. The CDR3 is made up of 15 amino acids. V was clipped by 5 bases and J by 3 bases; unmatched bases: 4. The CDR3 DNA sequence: TGTGCCAGCAGTAGACTAGCGGGAGGCCTCTACGAGCAGTACTTC. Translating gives CASSRLAGGLYEQYF.

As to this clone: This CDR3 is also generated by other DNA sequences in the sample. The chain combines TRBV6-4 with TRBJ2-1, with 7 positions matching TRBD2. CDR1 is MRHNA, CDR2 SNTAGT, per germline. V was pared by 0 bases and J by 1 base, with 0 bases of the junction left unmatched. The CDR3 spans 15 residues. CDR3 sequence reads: CASSDSSGSYNEQFF. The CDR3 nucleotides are TGTGCCAGCAGTGACTCTAGCGGGTCCTACAATGAGCAGTTCTTC.

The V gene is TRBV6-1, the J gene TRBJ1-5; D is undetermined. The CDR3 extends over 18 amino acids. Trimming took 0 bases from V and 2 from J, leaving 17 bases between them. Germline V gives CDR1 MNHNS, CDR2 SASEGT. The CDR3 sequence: CASSEALLAGGGNQPQHF. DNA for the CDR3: TGTGCCAGCAGTGAAGCGCTTCTGGCGGGAGGCGGCAATCAGCCCCAGCATTTT.

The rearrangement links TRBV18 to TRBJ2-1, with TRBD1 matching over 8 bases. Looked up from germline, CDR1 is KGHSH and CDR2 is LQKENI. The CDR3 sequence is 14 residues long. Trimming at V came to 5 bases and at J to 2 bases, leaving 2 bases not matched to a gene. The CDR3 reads CASSSDRAYNEQFF. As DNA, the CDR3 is TGTGCCAGCTCATCGGACAGGGCCTACAATGAGCAGTTCTTC.

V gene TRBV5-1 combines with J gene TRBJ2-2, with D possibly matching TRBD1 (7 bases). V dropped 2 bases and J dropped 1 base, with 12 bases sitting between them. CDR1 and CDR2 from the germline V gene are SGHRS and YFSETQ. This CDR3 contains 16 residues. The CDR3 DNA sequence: TGCGCCAGCAGCTTCAAGCAGGGGGGGAACACCGGGGAGCTGTTTTTT. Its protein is CASSFKQGGNTGELFF. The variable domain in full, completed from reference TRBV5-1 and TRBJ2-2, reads KAGVTQTPRYLIKTRGQQVTLSCSPISGHRSVSWYQQTPGQGLQFLFEYFSETQRNKGNFPGRFSGRQFSNSRSEMNVSTLELGDSALYLCASSFKQGGNTGELFFGEGSRLTVL.

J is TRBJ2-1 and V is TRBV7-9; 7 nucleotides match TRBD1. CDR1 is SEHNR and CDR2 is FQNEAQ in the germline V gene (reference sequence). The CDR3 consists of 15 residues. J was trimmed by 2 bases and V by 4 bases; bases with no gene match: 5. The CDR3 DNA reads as TGTGCCAGCAGCTCTAGGGACAGTCCCTACAATGAGCAGTTCTTC. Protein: CASSSRDSPYNEQFF.

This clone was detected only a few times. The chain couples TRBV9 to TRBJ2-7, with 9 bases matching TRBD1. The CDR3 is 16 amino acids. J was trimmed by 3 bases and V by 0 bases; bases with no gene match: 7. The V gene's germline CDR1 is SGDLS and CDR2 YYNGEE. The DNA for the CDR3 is TGTGCCAGCAGCGTAGGGACAGGGGCCCCATACTACGAGCAGTACTTC. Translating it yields CASSVGTGAPYYEQYF. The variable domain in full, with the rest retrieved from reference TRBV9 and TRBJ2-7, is DSGVTQTPKHLITATGQRVTLRCSPRSGDLSVYWYQQSLDQGLQFLIQYYNGEERAKGNILERFSAQQFPDLHSELNLSSLELGDSALYFCASSVGTGAPYYEQYFGPGTRLTVT.

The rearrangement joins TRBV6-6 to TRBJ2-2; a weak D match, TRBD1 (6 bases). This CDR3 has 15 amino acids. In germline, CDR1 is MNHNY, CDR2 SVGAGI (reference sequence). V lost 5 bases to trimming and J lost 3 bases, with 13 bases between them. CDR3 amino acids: CASSGGRVDTGELFF. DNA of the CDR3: TGTGCCAGCAGTGGGGGCAGGGTAGACACCGGGGAGCTGTTTTTT.

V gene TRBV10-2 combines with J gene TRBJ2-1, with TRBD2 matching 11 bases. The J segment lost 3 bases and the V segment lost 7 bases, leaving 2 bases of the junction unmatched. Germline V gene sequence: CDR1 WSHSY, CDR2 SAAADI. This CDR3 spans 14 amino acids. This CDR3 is CASMGLAVYNEQFF. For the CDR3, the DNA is TGCGCCAGCATGGGACTAGCGGTCTACAATGAGCAGTTCTTC.

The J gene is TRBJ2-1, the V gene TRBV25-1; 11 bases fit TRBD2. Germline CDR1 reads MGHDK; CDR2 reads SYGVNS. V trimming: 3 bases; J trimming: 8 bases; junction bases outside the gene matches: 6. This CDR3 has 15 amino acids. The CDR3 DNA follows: TGTGCCAGCAGTGAGACCACTAGCGGGAGTTATGAGCAGTTCTTC. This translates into CASSETTSGSYEQFF.

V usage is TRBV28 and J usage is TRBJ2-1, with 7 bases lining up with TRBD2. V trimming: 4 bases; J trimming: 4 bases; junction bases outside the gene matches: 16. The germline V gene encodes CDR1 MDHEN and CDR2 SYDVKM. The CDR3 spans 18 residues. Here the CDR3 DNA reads TGTGCCAGCAGTTCACCCACCCGCCCGTGGGAGGGGTACAATGAGCAGTTCTTC. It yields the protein CASSSPTRPWEGYNEQFF.

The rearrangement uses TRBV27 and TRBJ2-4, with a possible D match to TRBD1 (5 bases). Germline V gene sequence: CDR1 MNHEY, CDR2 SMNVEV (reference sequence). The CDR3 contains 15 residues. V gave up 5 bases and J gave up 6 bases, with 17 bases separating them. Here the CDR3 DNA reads TGTGCCAGCAGTCCATTACAGGTCATAGGAAACATTCAGTACTTC. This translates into CASSPLQVIGNIQYF.